The sequence of this T cell receptor (beta chain) was determined in a study of blood T cell repertoires in COVID-19. Study information: Spain, Italy and the United States supplied samples that represented acute and convalescent COVID-19. Sources were T cells, B-cell-depleted T cells, or PBMCs; the material itself was cDNA or gDNA.

Trimming shortened V by 0 bases and J by 5 bases, and 12 bases separated the two germline ends. This CDR3 is built from 15 residues. CDR1 MDHEN and CDR2 SYDVKM come from the germline V gene. In the original analysis: Amplification from reference gene primers served as the basis for estimated nucleated cell counts. Measured with immunoSEQ multiplex PCR; TCRdb has only the in-frame clones, and not every one. The DNA gave D and trimming, while V, J and clone size come from that table. The table lists some 250,000 clones, 85% to 90% of them singletons. Resolution of symptoms, clearance, or two negative PCRs was present in recovered Cohort 3 donors.

J is TRBJ2-3 and V is TRBV28; tentatively, D is TRBD2 (6 bases). The sequence was collected from a middle-aged man who had recovered from COVID-19. The sample comprised PBMCs or T cells enriched from blood (not recorded which). The CDR3, as DNA: TGTGCCAGCAGTTTATGGTCACTAGCTGGAGATACGCAGTATTTT. Residues: CASSLWSLAGDTQYF.